These 30 T cell receptor beta chains originate from one sample sequenced in a study of blood T cell repertoires in COVID-19. Method: immunoSEQ multiplex PCR; TCRdb's copy keeps in-frame clones and lacks some. The table shows about 210,000 clones, with 80% to 90% occurring only once. Source material: peripheral blood. These receptors all stem from a man between 18 and 35 years old with active or convalescent COVID-19.

This chain links TRBV3-1 (or the pseudogene TRBV3-2) with TRBJ2-3; TRBD2 aligns across 7 bases. The CDR3 is 14 amino acids. Germline V gives CDR1 LGHDT, CDR2 YNNKEL (reference sequence). Losses at the gene ends were 4 bases for V and 3 bases for J; bases not matched to a gene: 4. In DNA, the CDR3 is TGTGCCAGCAGCCGGGACTACGGAACAGATACGCAGTATTTT. Its protein is CASSRDYGTDTQYF.

The chain carries TRBV5-1 and TRBJ1-5; D unclear. The germline V gene encodes CDR1 SGHRS and CDR2 YFSETQ. V lost 0 bases to trimming and J lost 4 bases, with 5 bases between them. The CDR3 contains 13 residues. CDR3 nucleotides: TGCGCCAGCAGCTTGGCGGGAAATCAGCCCCAGCATTTT. This sequence encodes CASSLAGNQPQHF. The complete variable domain, with remaining parts taken from reference TRBV5-1 and TRBJ1-5, reads KAGVTQTPRYLIKTRGQQVTLSCSPISGHRSVSWYQQTPGQGLQFLFEYFSETQRNKGNFPGRFSGRQFSNSRSEMNVSTLELGDSALYLCASSLAGNQPQHFGDGTRLSIL.

This chain links TRBV6-5 with TRBJ2-2, with 11 bases matching TRBD2. This CDR3 has 16 residues. The germline V gene has CDR1 MNHEY and CDR2 SVGAGI. The V segment lost 4 bases and the J segment 4 bases; nucleotides outside the gene matches: 5. CDR3 sequence: CASSWGLAEATGELFF. The CDR3 nucleotides are TGTGCCAGCAGTTGGGGACTAGCGGAGGCCACCGGGGAGCTGTTTTTT.

This chain uses TRBV6-1 with TRBJ1-1; 10 positions match TRBD1. V dropped 3 bases and J dropped 7; count of bases not matched to a gene: 5. Germline lookup yields CDR1 MNHNS and CDR2 SASEGT. The CDR3 length is 14 residues. CDR3 sequence (DNA): TGTGCCAGCAGTGACGGGACAGGGGATGGTGAAGCTTTCTTT. Translation: CASSDGTGDGEAFF.

DNA for the CDR3: TGTGCCAGCAGTTTATCGAAGCGCCTAGCGCTGAAACCGTCCCAAGCCAAAAACATTCAGTACTTC. It yields the protein CASSLSKRLALKPSQAKNIQYF. This chain joins TRBV27 and TRBJ2-4; D may be TRBD2 (6 bases). Deletions cut 0 bases from V and 0 bases from J, with 27 bases between. Germline CDR1 and CDR2: MNHEY and SMNVEV (reference sequence). The CDR3 consists of 22 residues.

Only one count was recorded for this clone. V and J are TRBV28 and TRBJ2-5; 8 bases match TRBD2. The CDR3 is 14 amino acids. V lost 7 bases to trimming and J lost 4 bases; unmatched junction nucleotides: 8. The germline CDR1 and CDR2 sequences are MDHEN and SYDVKM. The CDR3: CASTPGGAGETQYF. CDR3 coding DNA: TGTGCCAGCACCCCGGGGGGGGCTGGAGAGACCCAGTACTTC.

The chain is built from TRBV9 and TRBJ2-3; the match to TRBD2 covers 14 bases. The CDR3 spans 18 residues. Germline CDR1 and CDR2: SGDLS and YYNGEE. Trimming took 3 bases from V and 0 from J; bases not matched to a gene: 6. The CDR3 sequence is CASSATSGRARSTDTQYF. The CDR3 DNA follows: TGTGCCAGCAGCGCGACTAGCGGGAGGGCACGGAGCACAGATACGCAGTATTTT.

The chain employs TRBV29-1 and TRBJ2-3; maybe TRBD2 (7 bases). V was shortened by 1 base and J by 3 bases, with 17 bases between the two germline ends. This CDR3 has 16 residues. From germline, CDR1 is SQVTM and CDR2 ANQGSEA. CDR3 in DNA: TGCAGCGTTGAAGTCCTCCGGGGGGCGGAAACAGATACGCAGTATTTT. Protein: CSVEVLRGAETDTQYF.

This rearrangement joins TRBV5-4 to TRBJ1-6; D ambiguous. Trimming stripped 4 bases from V and 10 bases from J, with 21 bases between. Germline CDR1 and CDR2: SGHNT and YYREEE (reference sequence). The CDR3 totals 16 residues. The CDR3 nucleotides read TGTGCCAGCAGCCAGGCACCGACATATAGAAACTCACCCCTCCACTTT. It codes for CASSQAPTYRNSPLHF.

J is TRBJ2-3 and V is TRBV24-1; tentative D call: TRBD1 (5 bases). CDR1 KGHDR and CDR2 SFDVKD come from the germline V gene. The V gene lost 10 bases and the J gene lost 6 bases, with 19 bases spanning the gap. The CDR3 consists of 14 residues. The CDR3 nucleotides are TGTGCCACTAGCCCCGGGCAGGGCTACGATACGCAGTATTTT. This translates into CATSPGQGYDTQYF.

The genes are TRBV5-1 and TRBJ1-1, with 8 nucleotides matching TRBD1. The CDR3 is 16 amino acids. Trimming cost V 0 bases and J 1 base; bases outside gene matches: 5. CDR1 SGHRS and CDR2 YFSETQ come from the germline V gene. CDR3 amino acids: CASSLGQGTSNTEAFF. The CDR3 DNA sequence: TGCGCCAGCAGCTTGGGACAGGGGACATCGAACACTGAAGCTTTCTTT.

J is TRBJ2-7 and V is TRBV28; TRBD1 aligns across 8 bases. The trim removed 3 bases at V and 0 bases at J, leaving 7 bases unmatched. From germline, CDR1 is MDHEN and CDR2 SYDVKM. The CDR3 spans 16 residues. CDR3 region: CASSFPRDRSSYEQYF. CDR3 nucleotides: TGTGCCAGCAGTTTCCCCCGGGACAGGAGCTCCTACGAGCAGTACTTC.

There are a few counts of this clone. The chain recombines TRBV9 with TRBJ2-7; 9 bases line up with TRBD2. The trim removed 4 bases at V and 2 bases at J, leaving 4 bases unmatched. Germline CDR1 and CDR2: SGDLS and YYNGEE. The CDR3 spans 14 residues. CDR3 coding DNA: TGTGCCAGCAGCCGAGCGGGAGGCCCCTACGAGCAGTACTTC. Protein sequence: CASSRAGGPYEQYF.

The V and J genes are TRBV28 and TRBJ1-3; D gene uncertain. The length of the CDR3 is 16 residues. V was cut by 4 bases and J by 4 bases, with 17 bases left in between. The V gene's germline CDR1 is MDHEN and CDR2 SYDVKM. The CDR3 DNA is TGTGCCAGCAGTTCCACCCCGCAGTTAGCAGGAAACACCATATATTTT. It yields the protein CASSSTPQLAGNTIYF.

The chain uses TRBV2 and TRBJ1-1, with D hard to call. The CDR3 totals 12 residues. The V gene's germline CDR1 is SNHLY and CDR2 FYNNEI. With 7 bases removed from V and 6 bases from J, the gap between germline ends came to 12 bases. CDR3 in amino acids: CASTPPGSEAFF. The CDR3 DNA follows: TGTGCCAGCACTCCTCCCGGGTCTGAAGCTTTCTTT. The complete variable domain, with remaining parts taken from reference TRBV2 and TRBJ1-1, reads EPEVTQTPSHQVTQMGQEVILRCVPISNHLYFYWYRQILGQKVEFLVSFYNNEISEKSEIFDDQFSVERPDGSNFTLKIRSTKLEDSAMYFCASTPPGSEAFFGQGTRLTVV.

This chain links TRBV7-3 with TRBJ1-4, with a possible D match to TRBD1 (5 bases). The V end lost 4 bases, the J end lost 10 bases, and 7 bases lay between the germline ends. Germline-derived CDR1 and CDR2 are SGHTA and FQGTGA. The CDR3 has 11 residues. In DNA, the CDR3 is TGTGCCAGCAGCTCCACAGGAAAACTGTTTTTT. Residues: CASSSTGKLFF.

The V call is TRBV10-3, the J call TRBJ2-7, with 7 bases aligning to TRBD2. CDR1 and CDR2 from the germline V gene are ENHRY and SYGVKD. J lost 4 bases, V lost 2 bases, and 17 bases had no gene match. This CDR3 contains 18 residues. CDR3 DNA: TGTGCCATCAGTGAGAAGGCTATCCTAGCGGCCGGGAAATACGAGCAGTACTTC. Its protein is CAISEKAILAAGKYEQYF.

This clone was counted a few times. V usage is TRBV4-1 and J usage is TRBJ1-5; D might be TRBD1 (6 bases). The V end was cut by 0 bases, the J end by 4 bases, with 10 bases between. The CDR3 covers 15 residues. From germline, CDR1 is MGHRA and CDR2 YSYEKL. CDR3 in amino acids: CASSQDFQGNQPQHF. The CDR3 DNA reads TGCGCCAGCAGCCAAGATTTTCAGGGGAATCAGCCCCAGCATTTT.

The chain combines TRBV5-1 with TRBJ2-1; D gene uncertain. Looked up from germline, CDR1 is SGHRS and CDR2 is YFSETQ. CDR3 length: 12 residues. Trimming took 2 bases from V and 4 from J, leaving 4 bases between them. CDR3 region: CASSFHYNEQFF. CDR3 nucleotide sequence: TGCGCCAGCAGCTTCCATTACAATGAGCAGTTCTTC.

The chain joins TRBV30 to TRBJ1-2; 8 bases map to TRBD1. The CDR3 extends over 12 amino acids. J was trimmed by 7 bases and V by 3 bases; bases with no gene match: 4. Germline V CDR1 and CDR2: GTSNPN, SVGIG (reference sequence). The CDR3 region has the DNA TGTGCCTGGAGACAGGGGGGGTTTGGCTACACCTTC. Translation gives CAWRQGGFGYTF.

The chain couples TRBV6-6 to TRBJ2-7; 7 bases map to TRBD2. The germline V gene has CDR1 MNHNY and CDR2 SVGAGI (reference sequence). CDR3 size: 18 residues. Trimming took 5 bases from V and 6 from J; bases not matched to a gene: 22. The CDR3 nucleotides are TGTGCCAGCAGTCCTCCCGGGGGGTTAGCGACCAAGGGCGGCGAGCAGTACTTC. The encoded protein is CASSPPGGLATKGGEQYF.

This chain joins TRBV29-1 and TRBJ1-5; 8 bases fit TRBD1. Germline V gene data show CDR1 as SQVTM and CDR2 as ANQGSEA. J lost 1 base, V lost 4 bases, and 0 bases had no gene match. The CDR3 runs to 13 residues. CDR3 region: CSVGQGSNQPQHF. Here the CDR3 DNA reads TGCAGCGTTGGACAGGGGAGCAATCAGCCCCAGCATTTT.

V is TRBV11-2 and J is TRBJ2-1, with 11 bases aligning to TRBD2. The CDR3 runs 15 residues. The germline V gene has CDR1 SGHAT and CDR2 FQNNGV. V shed 2 bases and J 7 bases; nucleotides not matched to a gene: 4. CDR3 sequence: CASSLSLAGANEQFF. DNA for the CDR3: TGTGCCAGCAGCTTATCACTAGCGGGAGCAAATGAGCAGTTCTTC.

The V call is TRBV14, the J call TRBJ2-7; possible D gene TRBD2, 6 bases. The CDR3 loop spans 18 amino acids. Germline V gene data show CDR1 as SGHDN and CDR2 as FVKESK. The ends were cut back, 1 base at V and 3 bases at J, with 22 bases in the middle. CDR3 protein: CASSQVFALAGLVYEQYF. CDR3 nucleotides: TGTGCCAGCAGCCAAGTTTTCGCGCTCGCGGGACTGGTCTACGAGCAGTACTTC.

The V call is TRBV27, the J call TRBJ2-7; a possible D gene is TRBD1 (6 bases). The germline V gene has CDR1 MNHEY and CDR2 SMNVEV (reference sequence). The CDR3 covers 14 residues. The V end lost 5 bases, the J end lost 0 bases, and 11 bases lay between the germline ends. CDR3 coding DNA: TGTGCCAGCAGTACCGGGACATACTCCTACGAGCAGTACTTC. It translates to CASSTGTYSYEQYF.

The CDR3 DNA sequence: TGTGCCAGCAGTGAAGCATTAGCGGGCACAGATACGCAGTATTTT. Its protein is CASSEALAGTDTQYF. The chain links TRBV2 to TRBJ2-3; weak D call: TRBD2 (6 bases). Germline V CDR1 and CDR2: SNHLY, FYNNEI. The CDR3 contains 15 residues. Trimming pared 0 bases from V and 1 base from J, leaving 8 bases between.

This chain joins TRBV5-4 and TRBJ2-5; 11 bases align to TRBD2. Germline V CDR1 and CDR2: SGHNT, YYREEE (reference sequence). V gave up 2 bases and J gave up 1 base; unmatched junction bases: 7. The CDR3 length is 17 residues. This CDR3 is CASSLFLAGGLQETQYF. CDR3 in DNA: TGTGCCAGCAGCTTATTCTTAGCGGGAGGGCTCCAAGAGACCCAGTACTTC.

The chain links TRBV6-5 to TRBJ1-1; D remains ambiguous. Trimming left V 6 bases short and J 2 bases short, with 10 bases between. This CDR3 region has 13 residues. From germline, CDR1 is MNHEY and CDR2 SVGAGI. The CDR3: CASRVSQNTEAFF. CDR3 in DNA: TGTGCCAGCAGGGTTAGCCAAAACACTGAAGCTTTCTTT.

The rearrangement uses TRBV3-1 (or the pseudogene TRBV3-2) and TRBJ1-1, with D possibly being TRBD1 (6 bases). CDR1 LGHDT and CDR2 YNNKEL come from the germline V gene (reference sequence). CDR3 length equals 13 residues. V lost 2 bases to trimming and J lost 6 bases, with 10 bases between them. The CDR3 spells CASSQRGSPEAFF. The CDR3 DNA sequence: TGTGCCAGCAGCCAAAGGGGGAGCCCTGAAGCTTTCTTT.

V and J are TRBV7-3 and TRBJ2-5, with a tentative D call TRBD2 (7 bases). The germline CDR1 and CDR2 sequences are SGHTA and FQGTGA. The V end was cut by 5 bases, the J end by 5 bases, with 21 bases between. The CDR3 spans 16 residues. CDR3 nucleotide sequence: TGTGCCAGCAGCACAAGAGGGGGAGGGCCCGGGGAGACCCAGTACTTC. Its protein is CASSTRGGGPGETQYF.